This T cell receptor beta chain emerged from a study of blood T cell repertoires in COVID-19. Participants reported their clinical history, and cohort assignment relied on those reports. In the original workflow: The assay estimated nucleated cells by amplifying reference gene primers. Profiling relied on immunoSEQ multiplex PCR, and the TCRdb table lists in-frame clones only, not all of them. Clone size and V and J calls were adopted from that table, with D and trimming inferred from the DNA. This table holds approximately 180,000 clones, approximately 84% found once. The CDR3 sequence is 14 residues long. Trimming took off 2 bases at V and 6 bases at J, with 8 bases between the two ends. Germline CDR1 LGHNA, CDR2 YSLEER.

The sequencing input was PBMCs or T cells enriched from blood (not recorded which). This chain links TRBV4-3 with TRBJ1-6, with no clear D. This clonotype was obtained from a human donor with acute COVID-19. The donor label of this sample is uncertain. CDR3 sequence (DNA): TGCGCCAGCAGCCAAAATAGATTTAATTCACCCCTCCACTTT. Amino acid sequence: CASSQNRFNSPLHF.